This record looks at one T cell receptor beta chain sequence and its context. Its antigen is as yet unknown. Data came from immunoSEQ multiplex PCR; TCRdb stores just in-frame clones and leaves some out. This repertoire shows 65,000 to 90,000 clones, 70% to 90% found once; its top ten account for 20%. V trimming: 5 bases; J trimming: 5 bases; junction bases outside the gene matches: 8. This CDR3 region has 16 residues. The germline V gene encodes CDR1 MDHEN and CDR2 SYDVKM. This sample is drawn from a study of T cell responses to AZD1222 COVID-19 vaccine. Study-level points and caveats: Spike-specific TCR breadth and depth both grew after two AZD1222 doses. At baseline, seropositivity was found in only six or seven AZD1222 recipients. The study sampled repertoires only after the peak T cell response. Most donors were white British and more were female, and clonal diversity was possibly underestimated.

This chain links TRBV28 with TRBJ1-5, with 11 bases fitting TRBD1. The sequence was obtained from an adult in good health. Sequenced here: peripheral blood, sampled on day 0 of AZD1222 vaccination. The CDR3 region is CASSGVGQGADQPQHF. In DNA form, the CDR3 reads TGTGCCAGCAGTGGAGTAGGACAGGGGGCTGATCAGCCCCAGCATTTT.